This paragraph reports one T cell receptor (beta chain). In this sample, this clonotype turned up once. The clone's antigen remains unknown. No base qualities exist here, and no much larger clone lies one base off it. One read amounts to weak evidence. The sequencer was an Illumina HiSeq 1500. The raw public reads went through TCRdb reprocessing: fastp at Q25, MiXCR clone calling, in-frame beta chains kept. Each CDR3 protein appears once, grouped with its most common genes and DNA. Counted in this sample were some 940,000 distinct CDR3 sequences; roughly 30% of them appeared once. The ten largest clones capture about an eighth of the sample. From the cysteine up to the phenylalanine, the CDR3 has a length of 17 residues. Left in the record is the CDR3 DNA by itself, 51 bases read in frame from the first base. CDR1 and CDR2 are read off the germline V gene as LGHNA and YSLEER. V loses 7 bases of germline sequence and J loses 5 bases, and the interval between the two ends is 26 bases.

This specimen's treatment or condition label, interpreted: in vitro stimulation with specific CMV peptide epitopes to enrich CMV-specific T cells. The sample comes from a study of T cell repertoires in cytomegalovirus infection (dated by TCRdb to about 2019). For the wider study: The peptide stimulations were aimed at well-studied HLA-B-restricted epitopes as well as recently identified HLA-C-restricted CMV epitopes, whose presentation resists viral immunomodulation. Donor HLA type was relevant to the analysis, as public TCR beta signatures indicated carriage of CMV infection together with the matching HLA type. The full study reports these points: In the ex vivo response, HLA-C-restricted CMV-specific TCR beta clonotypes were dominant, and in two of eight donors the single most frequent clonotype came from this HLA-C-restricted group. Carriers of CMV infection plus the relevant HLA type were discriminated by the cumulative frequency of public TCR beta family members in the study cohort and in an independent roughly 400-donor cohort.

This TCR was sampled from a human donor in good health (CMV status not recorded). Some clones in this sample may be carry-over from other donors' samples. This chain joins TRBV4-3 to TRBJ1-1; the D gene remains uncertain. The sequencing here drew on cultured CD8+ T cells from PBMCs, taken from culture after CMV antigen stimulation. The DNA sequence reads TGCGCCAGCAAGCCCTCTCACTCTTTTTTGGCCACAACTGAAGCTTTCTTT. This gives the protein CASKPSHSFLATTEAFF.